One and the same sample provided the 26 T cell receptor beta chains below, sequenced in a study of cytomegalovirus exposure and HLA in healthy donors. Some clones are missing from TCRdb's copy, which holds only in-frame ones; the method was immunoSEQ multiplex PCR. The repertoire holds some 110,000 clones, with approximately 90% as singletons. Sequencing used PBMCs. These receptors were collected from a woman aged 18-29 years in good health and CMV-seropositive.

This clone showed up just once. The V call is TRBV6-1, the J call TRBJ2-2; TRBD2 agrees at 8 bases. This CDR3 has 14 residues. CDR1 is MNHNS, CDR2 SASEGT, per germline. The V gene end was trimmed by 7 bases and the J gene end by 3 bases; junction bases not matched to a gene: 4. The chain's CDR3 is CASKPAGDTGELFF. The CDR3, as DNA: TGTGCCAGCAAGCCAGCGGGGGACACCGGGGAGCTGTTTTTT.

This chain links TRBV7-2 with TRBJ1-4; D remains ambiguous. Germline assignment: CDR1 SGHTA and CDR2 FQGNSA. Trimming took 1 base from V and 5 from J, leaving 8 bases between them. The CDR3 is 14 residues long. The CDR3 region is CASSLGPLNEKLFF. CDR3 DNA: TGTGCCAGCAGCTTAGGGCCCCTGAATGAAAAACTGTTTTTT. Using reference TRBV7-2 and TRBJ1-4 for the parts outside the CDR3, the full variable domain is GAGVSQSPSNKVTEKGKDVELRCDPISGHTALYWYRQSLGQGLEFLIYFQGNSAPDKSGLPSDRFSAERTGGSVSTLTIQRTQQEDSAVYLCASSLGPLNEKLFFGSGTQLSVL.

The rearrangement uses TRBV10-1 and TRBJ2-2; a weak D match, TRBD2 (6 bases). This CDR3 is built from 13 residues. Germline V gives CDR1 WNHNN, CDR2 SYGVQD (reference sequence). Trimming took 3 bases from V and 6 from J, leaving 8 bases between them. The CDR3 DNA reads TGCGCCAGCAGTGACAGGGAGGCCGGGGAGCTGTTTTTT. Translation gives CASSDREAGELFF.

The J gene is TRBJ1-3, the V gene TRBV4-2; 7 positions match TRBD1. Germline V lookup: CDR1 LGHNA, CDR2 YNFKEQ. The CDR3 sequence is 16 residues long. Trimming at V came to 4 bases and at J to 0 bases, leaving 6 bases not matched to a gene. CDR3 protein: CASSLLAGGSGNTIYF. Here the CDR3 DNA reads TGTGCCAGCAGCCTCTTGGCAGGGGGCTCTGGAAACACCATATATTTT.

The V gene is TRBV5-4, the J gene TRBJ2-5, with TRBD2 identical over 9 bases. CDR3 size: 16 residues. Germline CDR1 SGHNT, CDR2 YYREEE (reference sequence). V shed 4 bases and J 3 bases; nucleotides not matched to a gene: 10. CDR3 in DNA: TGTGCCAGCAGCCGCGCTGGGCGGGGGGGCGAAGAGACCCAGTACTTC. It encodes CASSRAGRGGEETQYF.

The chain couples TRBV27 to TRBJ2-4; 8 positions agree with TRBD1. Germline lookup yields CDR1 MNHEY and CDR2 SMNVEV (reference sequence). The junction had 5 bases not matched to a gene; V was cut back by 8 bases and J by 8 bases. This CDR3 comprises 12 residues. CDR3 coding DNA: TGTGCCAGCCGGACAGGGAAGGACATTCAGTACTTC. Residues: CASRTGKDIQYF.

The CDR3 DNA is TGTGCCAGCGGACAGGGGGTCACTGGAAACACCATATATTTT. It yields the protein CASGQGVTGNTIYF. The J gene is TRBJ1-3, the V gene TRBV9; 10 bases are a match to TRBD1. The ends lost 7 bases at V and 2 bases at J; junction bases unmatched: 3. The CDR3 length is 14 residues. Germline CDR1 reads SGDLS; CDR2 reads YYNGEE.

The gene calls are TRBV19 and TRBJ2-3; TRBD1 agrees at 9 bases. The CDR3 extends over 16 amino acids. CDR1 and CDR2 from the germline V gene are LNHDA and SQIVND (reference sequence). V lost 3 bases, J lost 4 bases, and 8 bases stayed unmatched. The CDR3 nucleotides are TGTGCCAGTAGTATCCCTGACAGGGGGGCGGCAGATACGCAGTATTTT. As protein: CASSIPDRGAADTQYF.

The chain is built from TRBV6-4 and TRBJ2-3; 9 positions match TRBD2. CDR3 size: 14 residues. Germline V gene data show CDR1 as MRHNA and CDR2 as SNTAGT. The J segment lost 3 bases and the V segment lost 4 bases, leaving 2 bases of the junction unmatched. The DNA for the CDR3 is TGTGCCAGCAGTGCGAGCGGGGGGACAGATACGCAGTATTTT. Translation gives CASSASGGTDTQYF.

The chain uses TRBV7-8 and TRBJ2-5; D gene ambiguous. Germline lookup yields CDR1 SGHVS and CDR2 FQNEAQ. This CDR3 has 15 residues. V lost 7 bases, J lost 2 bases, and 17 bases lay in between. CDR3: CASIRRRTKQETQYF. CDR3 nucleotides: TGTGCCAGCATCCGTAGGAGAACAAAACAAGAGACCCAGTACTTC.

The V gene is TRBV18, the J gene TRBJ2-5; 9 bases map to TRBD2. CDR3 length equals 16 residues. With V trimmed by 3 bases and J by 2 bases, 7 bases remained unmatched. Germline V gene lookup returns CDR1 KGHSH and CDR2 LQKENI. CDR3 in amino acids: CASSPGSGGPQETQYF. The DNA of the CDR3 is TGTGCCAGCTCACCTGGTAGCGGGGGACCTCAAGAGACCCAGTACTTC.

The rearrangement links TRBV9 to TRBJ1-1; 10 bases line up with TRBD1. Germline assignment: CDR1 SGDLS and CDR2 YYNGEE. V gave up 4 bases and J gave up 3 bases; unmatched junction bases: 3. This CDR3 spans 14 amino acids. This CDR3 is CASSFGQGDTEAFF. The DNA of the CDR3 is TGTGCCAGCAGCTTTGGACAGGGGGACACTGAAGCTTTCTTT.

J is TRBJ1-5 and V is TRBV4-3; 7 bases align to TRBD1. This CDR3 contains 15 residues. CDR1 is LGHNA and CDR2 is YSLEER in the germline V gene. J lost 2 bases, V lost 3 bases, and 4 bases had no gene match. CDR3 residues: CASSQTGLGNQPQHF. The CDR3 coding sequence is TGCGCCAGCAGCCAGACAGGGCTCGGCAATCAGCCCCAGCATTTT.

This chain uses TRBV7-8 with TRBJ1-1; 8 bases are a match to TRBD1. The CDR3 spans 14 residues. The ends lost 1 base at V and 4 bases at J; junction bases unmatched: 2. Germline CDR1 is SGHVS and CDR2 is FQNEAQ. The CDR3 sequence: CASSLDRGSTEAFF. The CDR3 DNA reads TGTGCCAGCAGCTTAGACAGGGGGAGCACTGAAGCTTTCTTT. The variable domain in full, with the rest retrieved from reference TRBV7-8 and TRBJ1-1, is GAGVSQSPRYKVAKRGQDVALRCDPISGHVSLFWYQQALGQGPEFLTYFQNEAQLDKSGLPSDRFFAERPEGSVSTLKIQRTQQEDSAVYLCASSLDRGSTEAFFGQGTRLTVV.

This sequence joins TRBV9 and TRBJ2-1; D might be TRBD2 (7 bases). CDR3 length: 15 residues. Germline lookup yields CDR1 SGDLS and CDR2 YYNGEE. Trimming took 5 bases from V and 7 from J, leaving 19 bases between them. CDR3 protein: CASSPLGGGPNEQFF. CDR3 sequence (DNA): TGTGCCAGCAGTCCCCTGGGGGGGGGCCCGAATGAGCAGTTCTTC.

The CDR3 protein is CASSFLESSPGTGYEQYF. The CDR3 coding sequence is TGTGCCAGCAGCTTCCTTGAATCGAGTCCCGGGACAGGGTACGAGCAGTACTTC. The chain has TRBV5-5 and TRBJ2-7, with 9 positions matching TRBD1. Germline V gene data show CDR1 as SGHKS and CDR2 as YYEKEE (reference sequence). The CDR3 extends over 18 amino acids. V was clipped by 2 bases and J by 4 bases; unmatched bases: 16. The entire variable domain, with the rest obtained from reference TRBV5-5 and TRBJ2-7, is as follows: DAGVTQSPTHLIKTRGQQVTLRCSPISGHKSVSWYQQVLGQGPQFIFQYYEKEERGRGNFPDRFSARQFPNYSSELNVNALLLGDSALYLCASSFLESSPGTGYEQYFGPGTRLTVT.

The chain couples TRBV27 to TRBJ2-7; tentatively, D is TRBD1 (5 bases). Trimming removed 5 bases from V and 5 bases from J, with 16 bases in between. Germline lookup yields CDR1 MNHEY and CDR2 SMNVEV (reference sequence). This CDR3 is built from 14 residues. CDR3 DNA: TGTGCCAGCAGTATTCGGACACCTCCCGACGAGCAGTACTTC. It codes for CASSIRTPPDEQYF.

This chain joins TRBV10-2 and TRBJ2-3, with TRBD1 identical over 8 bases. The CDR3 is 14 residues long. Germline-derived CDR1 and CDR2 are WSHSY and SAAADI. The junction had 9 bases not matched to a gene; V was cut back by 6 bases and J by 7 bases. The CDR3 here is CASSRQGALNTQYF. Written as DNA, the CDR3 is TGCGCCAGCAGCAGGCAGGGGGCGCTGAATACGCAGTATTTT.

V and J are TRBV5-1 and TRBJ1-2; possibly TRBD1 for D (6 bases). With 0 bases removed from V and 4 bases from J, the gap between germline ends came to 16 bases. This CDR3 spans 16 amino acids. Germline CDR1 is SGHRS and CDR2 is YFSETQ. Written as DNA, the CDR3 is TGCGCCAGCAGCTTGGCCTCGGGGGGGCGCGGCTATGGCTACACCTTC. It translates to CASSLASGGRGYGYTF.

This chain uses TRBV19 with TRBJ1-5, with no clear D. This CDR3 comprises 16 residues. Per germline, CDR1 LNHDA and CDR2 SQIVND (reference sequence). Trimming stripped 6 bases from V and 6 bases from J, with 21 bases between. The CDR3, as DNA: TGTGCCAGTAGAAAAAACATTGCGGGGTTTAGTCAGCCCCAGCATTTT. Its protein is CASRKNIAGFSQPQHF.

This chain joins TRBV18 and TRBJ2-7; 11 bases agree with TRBD2. CDR1 KGHSH and CDR2 LQKENI come from the germline V gene. CDR3 length equals 15 residues. J lost 4 bases, V lost 4 bases, and 6 bases had no gene match. CDR3 nucleotides: TGTGCCAGCTCACTAGGGACTAGCGGCACTTACGAGCAGTACGTC. Its translation is CASSLGTSGTYEQYV.

The chain combines TRBV11-2 with TRBJ1-1, with a possible D match to TRBD1 (6 bases). Looked up from germline, CDR1 is SGHAT and CDR2 is FQNNGV. This CDR3 contains 17 residues. V was cut by 2 bases and J by 4 bases, with 20 bases left in between. For the CDR3, the DNA is TGTGCCAGCAGCTTATTACAGGGTAGAAGGGGGAGCACTGAAGCTTTCTTT. The encoded protein is CASSLLQGRRGSTEAFF.

The chain joins TRBV18 to TRBJ1-4; unclear D gene. CDR1 and CDR2 from the germline V gene are KGHSH and LQKENI. There are 12 residues in the CDR3. Trimming removed 4 bases at V and 8 bases at J, with 8 bases between. The CDR3 protein is CASSLYGEKLFF. The CDR3, as DNA: TGTGCCAGCTCACTATACGGGGAAAAACTGTTTTTT.

The CDR3 DNA follows: TGTGCCATCAGACCCACGGGACAACTTTATGGCTACACCTTC. It is translated as CAIRPTGQLYGYTF. The chain has TRBV10-3 and TRBJ1-2; TRBD1 is a possible D gene (6 bases). Between the trimmed V and J ends, which lost 6 bases and 5 bases, there was a span of 16 bases. Looked up from germline, CDR1 is ENHRY and CDR2 is SYGVKD. The CDR3 consists of 14 residues.

The rearrangement joins TRBV7-8 to TRBJ2-7; TRBD1 agrees at 9 bases. This CDR3 is 14 amino acids long. The germline gives CDR1 SGHVS, CDR2 FQNEAQ. With V trimmed by 1 base and J by 2 bases, 0 bases remained unmatched. The CDR3 DNA reads TGTGCCAGCAGCTTAGGGACAGGGGCCTACGAGCAGTACTTC. It is translated as CASSLGTGAYEQYF.

V and J are TRBV10-2 and TRBJ1-5, with D unclear. The CDR3 runs 13 residues. Germline CDR1 WSHSY, CDR2 SAAADI. V was shortened by 7 bases and J by 0 bases, with 7 bases between the two germline ends. CDR3 protein: CASTPGSNQPQHF. The DNA of the CDR3 is TGCGCCAGCACCCCCGGTAGCAATCAGCCCCAGCATTTT.